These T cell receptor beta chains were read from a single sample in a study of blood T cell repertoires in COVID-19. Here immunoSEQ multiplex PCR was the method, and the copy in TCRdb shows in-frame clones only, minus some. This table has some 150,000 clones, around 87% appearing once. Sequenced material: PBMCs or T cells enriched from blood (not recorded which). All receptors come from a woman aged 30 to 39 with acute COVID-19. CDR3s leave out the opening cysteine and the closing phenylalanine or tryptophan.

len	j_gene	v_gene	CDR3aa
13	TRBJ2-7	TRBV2	ASRYRAQGIREQY
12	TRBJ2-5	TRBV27	ASSSLAGVETQY
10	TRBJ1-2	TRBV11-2	ASSQEEGGYT
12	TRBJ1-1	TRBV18	ASSPRGMTTEAF
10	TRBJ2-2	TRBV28	ASTLAGGELF
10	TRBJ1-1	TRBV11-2	ASEVGNTEAF
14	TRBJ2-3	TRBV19	ASSIAGGRGTDTQY
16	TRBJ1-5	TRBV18	ASSPPGQGTEGNQPQH
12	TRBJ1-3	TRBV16	ASSPLSSGNTIY
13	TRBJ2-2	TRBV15	ATSRVRVGIGELF
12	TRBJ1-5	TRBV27	ASSFWGENQPQH
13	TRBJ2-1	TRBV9	ASSVAGGVYNEQF
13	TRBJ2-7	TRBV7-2	ASSEGHPSSYEQY
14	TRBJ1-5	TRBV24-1	ATSDLHGGVNQPQH
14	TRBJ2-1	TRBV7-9	ASSSGWPDFNSEQF
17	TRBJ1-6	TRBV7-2	ASSLAPLGLSSYNSPLH
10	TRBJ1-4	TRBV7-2	ASSTREGKLF
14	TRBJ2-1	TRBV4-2	ASSQVSGGIFDEQF
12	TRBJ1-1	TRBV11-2	ASSFAGFDTEAF
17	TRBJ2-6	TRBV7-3	ASSLGPGQGLSGANVLT
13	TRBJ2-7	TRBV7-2	ASSLGTTASYEQY
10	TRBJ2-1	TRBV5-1	ASSLNAGEQF
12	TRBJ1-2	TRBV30	AWKSLGQANGYT
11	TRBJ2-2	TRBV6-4	ASSVGDTGELF
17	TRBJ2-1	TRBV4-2	ASSQEGGLAVSSYNEQF
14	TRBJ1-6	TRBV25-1	ASSDGQLLRGSPLH
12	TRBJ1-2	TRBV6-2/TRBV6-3	ASSFPGQIYGYT
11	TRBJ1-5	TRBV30	AWSPQGNQPQH
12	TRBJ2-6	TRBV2	VTGSISGANVLT
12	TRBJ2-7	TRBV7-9	ASSLNRDTGEQY
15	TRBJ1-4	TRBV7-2	ASSSLVGQGQGEKLF
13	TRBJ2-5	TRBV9	ASSSTSGTQETQY
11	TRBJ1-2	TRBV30	ALKDSNNYGYT
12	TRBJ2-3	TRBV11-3	ASSRDFNTDTQY